The TCR beta chain under discussion was sequenced for a study of blood T cell repertoires in COVID-19. Produced via immunoSEQ multiplex PCR; TCRdb's table is partial and in-frame only. Of 270,000 or so clones listed, approximately 90% were seen once; the top ten hold 2.3%. The sequenced material came from PBMCs or T cells enriched from blood (not recorded which). The sequence derives from a woman aged 40 to 55 with acute COVID-19.

CDR3 sequence (DNA): TGTGCCAGCAGCCAAGATGGACATAGCAATCAGCCCCAGCATTTT. Its protein product is CASSQDGHSNQPQHF. This chain connects TRBV3-1 (or the pseudogene TRBV3-2) to TRBJ1-5, with a tentative D call TRBD1 (5 bases). Germline V gene sequence: CDR1 LGHDT, CDR2 YNNKEL (reference sequence). The V end lost 0 bases, the J end lost 0 bases, and 6 bases lay between the germline ends. The CDR3 sequence is 15 residues long.